These 31 T cell receptor beta chains came from one sample sequenced in a study of beta chain features in type 1 diabetes. The entirety of the isolated RNA underwent reverse transcription, so expressed TCRB transcripts were sequenced. Only in-frame clones appear in the TCRdb table, and some are missing; sequencing was by immunoSEQ multiplex PCR. This table has about 450,000 clones, 11% appearing once. Input material: naive CD4+ T cells from blood. All receptors derive from a woman in her late teens or twenties in good health.

This chain uses TRBV2 with TRBJ2-3; 8 bases align to TRBD2. This CDR3 region has 14 residues. V gave up 6 bases and J gave up 2 bases; unmatched junction bases: 4. The germline V gene encodes CDR1 SNHLY and CDR2 FYNNEI. In DNA form, the CDR3 reads TGTGCCAGCAGATTTAGCGGGGCCACAGATACGCAGTATTTT. It yields the protein CASRFSGATDTQYF.

This clone showed up just a few times. The chain has TRBV5-1 and TRBJ2-3, with 7 bases lining up with TRBD1. This CDR3 contains 14 residues. After removal of 4 bases from V and 3 bases from J, the junction contained 5 bases not matched to a gene. Germline CDR1 SGHRS, CDR2 YFSETQ. The CDR3 DNA reads as TGCGCCAGCAGCCCCGGGACAGTTACAGATACGCAGTATTTT. This encodes CASSPGTVTDTQYF.

This clone was seen a few times. The gene calls are TRBV15 and TRBJ2-7; 10 bases line up with TRBD2. Germline trimming cut 3 bases from V and 1 base from J; bases unmatched to any gene: 3. This CDR3 spans 15 amino acids. Germline CDR1 and CDR2: LNHNV and YYDKDF (reference sequence). Written as DNA, the CDR3 is TGTGCCACCAGCAGGTCTAGCGGGAGTTCCTACGAGCAGTACTTC. As protein: CATSRSSGSSYEQYF.

The chain carries TRBV6-4 and TRBJ1-2; no reliable D call. There are 15 residues in the CDR3. Per the germline V gene, CDR1 is MRHNA and CDR2 is SNTAGT. V lost 5 bases and J lost 6, with 19 bases in between. CDR3 DNA: TGTGCCAGCAGTTTAAACGGGTTCCAAAGGGATGGCTACACCTTC. Amino acid sequence: CASSLNGFQRDGYTF.

The genes are TRBV19 and TRBJ1-1; D unclear. The CDR3 runs 14 residues. From germline, CDR1 is LNHDA and CDR2 SQIVND (reference sequence). With 7 bases removed from V and 1 base from J, the gap between germline ends came to 13 bases. CDR3 sequence: CASNQAGRNTEAFF. The CDR3 DNA follows: TGTGCCAGTAATCAGGCCGGAAGGAACACTGAAGCTTTCTTT.

This chain uses TRBV15 with TRBJ1-4, with a weak D call TRBD1 (5 bases). V was cut by 8 bases and J by 8 bases, with 21 bases left in between. The CDR3 is 15 amino acids. From germline, CDR1 is LNHNV and CDR2 YYDKDF (reference sequence). For the CDR3, the DNA is TGTGCCACCGGAGTAGGGGCCATGGGAGACGAAAAACTGTTTTTT. It specifies CATGVGAMGDEKLFF. Variable domain in full (rest from reference TRBV15 and TRBJ1-4): DAMVIQNPRYQVTQFGKPVTLSCSQTLNHNVMYWYQQKSSQAPKLLFHYYDKDFNNEADTPDNFQSRRPNTSFCFLDIRSPGLGDTAMYLCATGVGAMGDEKLFFGSGTQLSVL.

This clone was seen only a few times. The gene calls are TRBV7-8 and TRBJ2-7, with TRBD2 matching over 8 bases. J gave up 2 bases and V 5 bases, and 8 bases lay outside the gene matches. CDR3 length: 15 residues. CDR1 and CDR2 from the germline V gene are SGHVS and FQNEAQ. The CDR3 protein is CASSRLGGGTYEQYV. Here the CDR3 DNA reads TGTGCCAGCAGCCGGCTCGGCGGGGGGACCTACGAGCAGTACGTC.

The gene calls are TRBV7-2 and TRBJ2-1, with 9 bases that match TRBD2. Germline CDR1 is SGHTA and CDR2 is FQGNSA. V lost 1 base to trimming and J lost 10 bases; unmatched junction nucleotides: 8. The CDR3 extends over 15 amino acids. In nucleotides, the CDR3 is TGTGCCAGCAGCTTAGGTCTAGCGGGAACCCAAGAGCAGTTCTTC. Amino acid sequence: CASSLGLAGTQEQFF.

The chain recombines TRBV25-1 with TRBJ1-4; perhaps TRBD1 as D (5 bases). Germline V gene sequence: CDR1 MGHDK, CDR2 SYGVNS. Trimming left V 1 base short and J 6 bases short, with 9 bases between. The CDR3 sequence is 14 residues long. CDR3 residues: CASSEFRGHEKLFF. CDR3 in DNA: TGTGCCAGCAGTGAATTTAGGGGCCATGAAAAACTGTTTTTT.

The chain recombines TRBV18 with TRBJ1-1; tentative D call: TRBD1 (5 bases). This CDR3 has 14 amino acids. Germline values: CDR1 KGHSH, CDR2 LQKENI. V was clipped by 3 bases and J by 3 bases, with 11 bases between them. The CDR3 is CASSPVGRDTEAFF. The CDR3 DNA is TGTGCCAGCTCACCGGTGGGACGGGACACTGAAGCTTTCTTT. The variable domain in full, with the rest retrieved from reference TRBV18 and TRBJ1-1, is NAGVMQNPRHLVRRRGQEARLRCSPMKGHSHVYWYRQLPEEGLKFMVYLQKENIIDESGMPKERFSAEFPKEGPSILRIQQVVRGDSAAYFCASSPVGRDTEAFFGQGTRLTVV.

The chain is built from TRBV5-6 and TRBJ2-1; D is unresolved. This CDR3 spans 11 amino acids. Germline V gene sequence: CDR1 SGHDT, CDR2 YYEEEE. Deletions cut 2 bases from V and 8 bases from J, with 5 bases between. CDR3 loop: CASSFLDEQFF. Written as DNA, the CDR3 is TGTGCCAGCAGCTTCTTAGATGAGCAGTTCTTC.

This clone was seen a few times. The V gene is TRBV7-2, the J gene TRBJ2-2; no firm D call. The CDR3 sequence is 16 residues long. V was pared by 2 bases and J by 1 base, with 11 bases between. Germline V gene lookup returns CDR1 SGHTA and CDR2 FQGNSA. For the CDR3, the DNA is TGTGCCAGCAGCTTATATGGAGCCCAGAACACCGGGGAGCTGTTTTTT. It encodes CASSLYGAQNTGELFF. The variable domain in full, completed from reference TRBV7-2 and TRBJ2-2, reads GAGVSQSPSNKVTEKGKDVELRCDPISGHTALYWYRQSLGQGLEFLIYFQGNSAPDKSGLPSDRFSAERTGGSVSTLTIQRTQQEDSAVYLCASSLYGAQNTGELFFGEGSRLTVL.

The rearrangement links TRBV5-1 to TRBJ2-5; tentative D call: TRBD2 (6 bases). Deletions cut 4 bases from V and 4 bases from J, with 14 bases between. There are 14 residues in the CDR3. Looked up from germline, CDR1 is SGHRS and CDR2 is YFSETQ. The CDR3 loop reads CASSGGLQGETQYF. CDR3 DNA sequence: TGCGCCAGCAGCGGGGGACTTCAAGGAGAGACCCAGTACTTC.

This clone was found a few times. The chain has TRBV30 and TRBJ1-2; D not resolved. The CDR3 is 13 residues long. V dropped 2 bases and J dropped 4 bases, with 11 bases sitting between them. Per germline, CDR1 GTSNPN and CDR2 SVGIG (reference sequence). As DNA, the CDR3 is TGTGCCTGGAGTCATCAAACTACCTATGGCTACACCTTC. It is translated as CAWSHQTTYGYTF.

The V and J genes are TRBV13 and TRBJ2-4, with D maybe TRBD2 (6 bases). The CDR3 contains 15 residues. The V gene lost 1 base and the J gene lost 4 bases, with 11 bases spanning the gap. Germline loops: CDR1 PRHDT, CDR2 FYEKMQ (reference sequence). CDR3 in amino acids: CASSLEREAKNIQYF. In DNA form, the CDR3 reads TGTGCCAGCAGCTTAGAAAGGGAGGCAAAAAACATTCAGTACTTC.

This rearrangement joins TRBV7-9 to TRBJ2-1; 7 bases agree with TRBD1. V was clipped by 3 bases and J by 5 bases; unmatched bases: 4. This CDR3 region has 14 residues. The V gene's germline CDR1 is SEHNR and CDR2 FQNEAQ (reference sequence). CDR3 amino acids: CASSFRDSNNEQFF. The DNA for the CDR3 is TGTGCCAGCAGCTTCCGGGACAGTAACAATGAGCAGTTCTTC. Full variable domain (outside the CDR3, taken from reference TRBV7-9 and TRBJ2-1): DTGVSQNPRHKITKRGQNVTFRCDPISEHNRLYWYRQTLGQGPEFLTYFQNEAQLEKSRLLSDRFSAERPKGSFSTLEIQRTEQGDSAMYLCASSFRDSNNEQFFGPGTRLTVL.

This clone has only a few counts. The rearrangement joins TRBV19 to TRBJ2-1, with a tentative D call TRBD1 (5 bases). This CDR3 spans 16 amino acids. Germline CDR1 and CDR2: LNHDA and SQIVND (reference sequence). Trimming removed 1 base from V and 9 bases from J, with 19 bases in between. The CDR3 DNA reads as TGTGCCAGTAGTATAGCCGTAGGATGGGGCCCTGTTGAGCAGTTCTTC. This gives the protein CASSIAVGWGPVEQFF. The whole variable domain, filled in from reference TRBV19 and TRBJ2-1, reads DGGITQSPKYLFRKEGQNVTLSCEQNLNHDAMYWYRQDPGQGLRLIYYSQIVNDFQKGDIAEGYSVSREKKESFPLTVTSAQKNPTAFYLCASSIAVGWGPVEQFFGPGTRLTVL.

This clone was counted a few times. The rearrangement joins TRBV4-2 to TRBJ2-4; the D gene is possibly TRBD2 (6 bases). Germline CDR1 LGHNA, CDR2 YNFKEQ. CDR3 size: 17 residues. The V end lost 1 base, the J end lost 8 bases, and 21 bases lay between the germline ends. The CDR3 sequence: CASSQAPGRFGIDIQYF. As DNA, the CDR3 is TGTGCCAGCAGCCAAGCTCCGGGGAGGTTTGGTATAGACATTCAGTACTTC.

V usage is TRBV6-5 and J usage is TRBJ2-1, with 9 bases fitting TRBD1. The CDR3 is 14 residues long. Germline-derived CDR1 and CDR2 are MNHEY and SVGAGI. The junction had 10 bases not matched to a gene; V was cut back by 8 bases and J by 8 bases. CDR3 DNA sequence: TGTGCCAGCCGTCGGGACAGGGTTAGCTATGAGCAGTTCTTC. Encoded protein: CASRRDRVSYEQFF.

This clone has more than one count but fewer than ten. The chain joins TRBV5-1 to TRBJ1-4; TRBD1 is a possible D gene (5 bases). The CDR3 contains 18 residues. Trimming stripped 5 bases from V and 4 bases from J, with 24 bases between. CDR1 and CDR2 from the germline V gene are SGHRS and YFSETQ. The CDR3 is CASRSRATGTAGNEKLFF. CDR3 sequence (DNA): TGCGCCAGCAGATCCCGGGCCACGGGGACCGCGGGTAATGAAAAACTGTTTTTT.

This clone appeared a few times. The chain joins TRBV10-3 to TRBJ2-1; possibly TRBD2 for D (6 bases). Germline CDR1 reads ENHRY; CDR2 reads SYGVKD. V lost 2 bases and J lost 12, with 17 bases in between. The CDR3 contains 14 residues. The CDR3 DNA is TGTGCCATCAGTGAGAGGGGCGGGAAGGCGGCGCAGTTCTTC. Translation gives CAISERGGKAAQFF.

This clone turned up a few times. The V and J genes are TRBV7-3 and TRBJ1-5; perhaps TRBD1 as D (5 bases). The germline V and J ends were trimmed by 5 bases and 4 bases, with 9 bases remaining between them. The CDR3 has 13 residues. Germline assignment: CDR1 SGHTA and CDR2 FQGTGA. CDR3 loop: CASSPQGNQPQHF. The CDR3 DNA reads TGTGCCAGCAGCCCGCAGGGTAATCAGCCCCAGCATTTT.

The DNA for the CDR3 is TGTGCCAGCAGAAACAGGGTTAATGAAAAACTGTTTTTT. The encoded protein is CASRNRVNEKLFF. The rearrangement joins TRBV7-2 to TRBJ1-4; tentatively, D is TRBD1 (6 bases). Germline lookup yields CDR1 SGHTA and CDR2 FQGNSA. V was trimmed by 6 bases and J by 4 bases, leaving 9 bases between them. The CDR3 has 13 amino acids.

This clone came up a few times. The CDR3: CSARKAETQYF. The CDR3 region has the DNA TGCAGTGCTAGGAAGGCAGAGACCCAGTACTTC. V and J are TRBV20-1 and TRBJ2-5; D is uncertain. Deletions cut 3 bases from V and 4 bases from J, with 6 bases between. CDR1 is DFQATT, CDR2 SNEGSKA, per germline (reference sequence). The CDR3 length is 11 residues.

The chain joins TRBV29-1 to TRBJ1-2; D gene ambiguous. The CDR3 contains 11 residues. Germline V CDR1 and CDR2: SQVTM, ANQGSEA. The V end lost 7 bases, the J end lost 8 bases, and 14 bases lay between the germline ends. Here the CDR3 reads CSGRQIGGYTF. The CDR3, as DNA: TGCAGCGGTCGTCAAATCGGCGGCTACACCTTC.

The chain combines TRBV5-6 with TRBJ2-3; 10 nucleotides align to TRBD2. CDR3 size: 17 residues. Germline CDR1 SGHDT, CDR2 YYEEEE. The J segment lost 2 bases and the V segment lost 3 bases, leaving 9 bases of the junction unmatched. The CDR3 loop reads CASSSTRLAGITDTQYF. DNA of the CDR3: TGTGCCAGCAGCTCCACCCGACTAGCGGGTATCACAGATACGCAGTATTTT.

This clone was found a few times. DNA for the CDR3: TGCGCCAGCAGCCGTACTGGAAACACCATATATTTT. This translates into CASSRTGNTIYF. The V and J genes are TRBV5-1 and TRBJ1-3; D ambiguous. The length of the CDR3 is 12 residues. Germline V CDR1 and CDR2: SGHRS, YFSETQ. V lost 4 bases, J lost 2 bases, and 4 bases lay in between.

The rearrangement links TRBV27 to TRBJ2-7; TRBD1 matches at 7 bases. The CDR3 is made up of 14 amino acids. CDR1 MNHEY and CDR2 SMNVEV come from the germline V gene (reference sequence). J was trimmed by 2 bases and V by 5 bases; bases with no gene match: 6. The CDR3 loop is CASSPRDSTYEQYV. CDR3 nucleotide sequence: TGTGCCAGCAGTCCCCGGGACAGTACCTACGAGCAGTACGTC.

This clone has more than one count but fewer than ten. The V and J genes are TRBV2 and TRBJ2-5; possibly TRBD2 for D (6 bases). This CDR3 region has 13 residues. Germline CDR1 SNHLY, CDR2 FYNNEI. The germline V and J ends were trimmed by 4 bases and 1 base, with 7 bases remaining between them. In nucleotides, the CDR3 is TGTGCCAGCAGTGCGGGACTCCAAGAGACCCAGTACTTC. Its protein product is CASSAGLQETQYF.

DNA of the CDR3: TGCAGTGCTAAAGGGGGCTACACCTTC. This translates into CSAKGGYTF. The V call is TRBV20-1, the J call TRBJ1-2, with D hard to call. CDR1 is DFQATT, CDR2 SNEGSKA, per germline (reference sequence). This CDR3 comprises 9 residues. V was pared by 4 bases and J by 8 bases, with 5 bases between.

The chain couples TRBV6-5 to TRBJ2-3; D not certain. This CDR3 comprises 15 residues. Germline values: CDR1 MNHEY, CDR2 SVGAGI. V was shortened by 2 bases and J by 0 bases, with 9 bases between the two germline ends. The CDR3 loop reads CASSYDTSSTDTQYF. The CDR3 DNA reads as TGTGCCAGCAGTTACGACACGTCGAGCACAGATACGCAGTATTTT.